This T cell receptor (beta chain) was observed in a study of cytomegalovirus exposure and HLA in healthy donors. Study observations and caveats: Rare sequences made up most TCRs, while some public TCRs were found in many donors.

This CDR3 comprises 13 residues. Germline V gives CDR1 SGHTS, CDR2 YDEGEE. Trimming removed 5 bases at V and 7 bases at J, with 12 bases between. With 60 Vbeta and 13 Jbeta primers, the PCR was carried out. TCRdb's copy holds only in-frame clones and misses some; the assay was immunoSEQ multiplex PCR. The sample records 150,000 to 200,000 clones, 60% to 80% being singletons. This clone was recorded only once. The target antigen is unknown. Input material: PBMCs. The chain employs TRBV5-8 and TRBJ1-4; D ambiguous. The source of this sequence is a man between 18 and 29 years old in good health and CMV-seropositive. This CDR3 is CASSSQLAEKLFF. The DNA for the CDR3 is TGTGCCAGCAGTTCACAGTTGGCTGAAAAACTGTTTTTT.